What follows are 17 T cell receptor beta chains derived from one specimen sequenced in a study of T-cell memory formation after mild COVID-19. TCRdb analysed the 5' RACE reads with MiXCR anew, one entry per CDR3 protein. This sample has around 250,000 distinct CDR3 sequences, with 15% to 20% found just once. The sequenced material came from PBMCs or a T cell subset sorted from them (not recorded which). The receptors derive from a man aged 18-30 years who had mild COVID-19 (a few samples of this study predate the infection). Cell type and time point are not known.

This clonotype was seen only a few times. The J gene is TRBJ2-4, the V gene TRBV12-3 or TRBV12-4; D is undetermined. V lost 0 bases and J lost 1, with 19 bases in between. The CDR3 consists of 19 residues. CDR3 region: CASSLAQSLGIGAKNIQYF. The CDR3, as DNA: TGTGCCAGCAGTTTAGCGCAGAGTCTAGGGATCGGGGCCAAAAACATTCAGTACTTC.

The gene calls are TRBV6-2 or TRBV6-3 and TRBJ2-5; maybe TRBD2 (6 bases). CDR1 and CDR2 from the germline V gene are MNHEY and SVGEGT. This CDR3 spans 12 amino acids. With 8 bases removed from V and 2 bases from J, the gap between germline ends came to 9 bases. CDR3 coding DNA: TGTGCCAGCTGCCGGGGGCAAGAGACCCAGTACTTC. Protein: CASCRGQETQYF.

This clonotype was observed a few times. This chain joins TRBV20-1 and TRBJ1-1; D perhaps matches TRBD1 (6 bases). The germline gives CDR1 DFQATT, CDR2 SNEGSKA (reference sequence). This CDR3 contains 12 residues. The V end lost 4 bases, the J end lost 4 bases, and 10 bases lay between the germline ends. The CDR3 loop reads CSAKQGFTEAFF. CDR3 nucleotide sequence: TGCAGTGCTAAACAGGGTTTCACTGAAGCTTTCTTT.

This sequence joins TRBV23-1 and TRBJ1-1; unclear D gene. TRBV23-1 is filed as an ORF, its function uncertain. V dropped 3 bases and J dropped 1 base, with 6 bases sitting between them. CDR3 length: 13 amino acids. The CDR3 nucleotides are TGCGCCAGCAGTCACTGGCCGAACACTGAAGCTTTCTTT. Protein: CASSHWPNTEAFF.

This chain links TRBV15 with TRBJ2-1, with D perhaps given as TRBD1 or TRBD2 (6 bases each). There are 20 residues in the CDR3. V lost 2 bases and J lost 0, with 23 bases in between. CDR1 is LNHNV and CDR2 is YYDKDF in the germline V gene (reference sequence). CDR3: CATSRTSGRTVTGSYNEQFF. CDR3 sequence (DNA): TGTGCCACCAGCAGAACATCGGGGAGGACAGTTACCGGCTCCTACAATGAGCAGTTCTTC.

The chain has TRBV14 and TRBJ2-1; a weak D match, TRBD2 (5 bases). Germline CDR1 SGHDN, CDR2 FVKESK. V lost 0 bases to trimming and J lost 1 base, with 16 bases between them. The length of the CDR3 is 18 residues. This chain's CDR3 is CASSQDRGPLDSYNEQFF. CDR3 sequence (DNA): TGTGCCAGCAGCCAAGATCGCGGGCCACTCGATTCCTACAATGAGCAGTTCTTC. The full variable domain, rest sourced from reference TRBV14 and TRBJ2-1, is EAGVTQFPSHSVIEKGQTVTLRCDPISGHDNLYWYRRVMGKEIKFLLHFVKESKQDESGMPNNRFLAERTGGTYSTLKVQPAELEDSGVYFCASSQDRGPLDSYNEQFFGPGTRLTVL.

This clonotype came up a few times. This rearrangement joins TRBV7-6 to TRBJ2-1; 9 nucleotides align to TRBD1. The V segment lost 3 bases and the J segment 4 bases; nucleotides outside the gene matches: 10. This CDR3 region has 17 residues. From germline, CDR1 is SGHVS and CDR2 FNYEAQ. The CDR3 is CASSLGYRGQRYNEQFF. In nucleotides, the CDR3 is TGTGCCAGCAGCTTGGGGTACAGGGGGCAACGGTACAATGAGCAGTTCTTC.

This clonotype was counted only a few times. The CDR3 DNA reads as TGCGCCAGCAGCTTGGGGGGTCCGGTGGAGACCCAGTACTTC. Translating it yields CASSLGGPVETQYF. The rearrangement joins TRBV5-1 to TRBJ2-5; no clear D. Germline V gives CDR1 SGHRS, CDR2 YFSETQ. With 0 bases removed from V and 5 bases from J, the gap between germline ends came to 11 bases. CDR3 length: 14 amino acids.

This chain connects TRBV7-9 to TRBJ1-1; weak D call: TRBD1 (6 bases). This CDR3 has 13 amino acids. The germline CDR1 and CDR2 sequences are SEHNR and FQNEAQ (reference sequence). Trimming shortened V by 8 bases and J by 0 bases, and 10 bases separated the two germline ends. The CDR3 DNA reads TGTGCCAGCGGTGGACAGCTGAACACTGAAGCTTTCTTT. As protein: CASGGQLNTEAFF.

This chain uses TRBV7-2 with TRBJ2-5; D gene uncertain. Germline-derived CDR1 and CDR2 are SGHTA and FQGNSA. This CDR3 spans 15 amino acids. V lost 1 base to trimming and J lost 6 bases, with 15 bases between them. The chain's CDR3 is CASSLDPLSRQTQYF. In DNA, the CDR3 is TGTGCCAGCAGCTTAGACCCCCTTTCGAGGCAGACCCAGTACTTC.

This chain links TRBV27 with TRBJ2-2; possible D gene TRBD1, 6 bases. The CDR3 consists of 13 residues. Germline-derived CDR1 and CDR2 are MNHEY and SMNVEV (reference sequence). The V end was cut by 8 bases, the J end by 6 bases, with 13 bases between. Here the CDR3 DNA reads TGTGCCAGCGCCCACAGGGATGCCGGGGAGCTGTTTTTT. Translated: CASAHRDAGELFF.

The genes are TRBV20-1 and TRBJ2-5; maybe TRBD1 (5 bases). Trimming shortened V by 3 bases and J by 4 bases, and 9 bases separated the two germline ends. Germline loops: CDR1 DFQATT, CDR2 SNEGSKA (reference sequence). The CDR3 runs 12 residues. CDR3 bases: TGCAGTGCTAGTCAGGGAAGAGAGACCCAGTACTTC. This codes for CSASQGRETQYF.

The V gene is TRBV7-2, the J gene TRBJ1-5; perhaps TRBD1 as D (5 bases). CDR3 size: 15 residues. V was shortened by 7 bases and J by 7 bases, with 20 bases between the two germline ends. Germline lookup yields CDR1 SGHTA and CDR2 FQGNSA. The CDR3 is CASTPRGGGEQPQHF. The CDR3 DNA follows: TGTGCCAGCACTCCACGCGGCGGAGGGGAACAGCCCCAGCATTTT.

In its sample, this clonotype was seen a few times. CDR3 in DNA: TGCAGTGCTAGCCGGGACGGGACTAATTCACCCCTCCACTTT. Translated, it gives CSASRDGTNSPLHF. The chain recombines TRBV20-1 with TRBJ1-6, with D possibly being TRBD1 (5 bases). Looked up from germline, CDR1 is DFQATT and CDR2 is SNEGSKA (reference sequence). The CDR3 has 14 residues. Trimming shortened V by 3 bases and J by 6 bases, and 12 bases separated the two germline ends.

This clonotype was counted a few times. The DNA for the CDR3 is TGTGCCAGCAGTGTGACGAGGTCGCGGGCTGAAGCTTTCTTT. This gives the protein CASSVTRSRAEAFF. The V and J genes are TRBV6-5 and TRBJ1-1, with unresolved D. V gave up 5 bases and J gave up 6 bases, with 16 bases separating them. From germline, CDR1 is MNHEY and CDR2 SVGAGI. This CDR3 spans 14 amino acids.

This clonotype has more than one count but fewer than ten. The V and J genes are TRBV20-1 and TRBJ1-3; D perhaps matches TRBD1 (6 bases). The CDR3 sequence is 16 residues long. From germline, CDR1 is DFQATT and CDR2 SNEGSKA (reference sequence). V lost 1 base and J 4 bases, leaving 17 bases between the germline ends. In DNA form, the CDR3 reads TGCAGTGCTAGAGGTCGTCCGGGACAAAAGGGAAACACCATATATTTT. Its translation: CSARGRPGQKGNTIYF.

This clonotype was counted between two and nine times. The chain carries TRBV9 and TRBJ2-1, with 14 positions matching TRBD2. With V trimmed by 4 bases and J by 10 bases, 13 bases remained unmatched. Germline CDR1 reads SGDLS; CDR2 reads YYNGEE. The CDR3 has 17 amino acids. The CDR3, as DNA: TGTGCCAGCAGCTTCCGACTAGCGGGGGGGCCAGGCGGCGAGCAGTTCTTC. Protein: CASSFRLAGGPGGEQFF.